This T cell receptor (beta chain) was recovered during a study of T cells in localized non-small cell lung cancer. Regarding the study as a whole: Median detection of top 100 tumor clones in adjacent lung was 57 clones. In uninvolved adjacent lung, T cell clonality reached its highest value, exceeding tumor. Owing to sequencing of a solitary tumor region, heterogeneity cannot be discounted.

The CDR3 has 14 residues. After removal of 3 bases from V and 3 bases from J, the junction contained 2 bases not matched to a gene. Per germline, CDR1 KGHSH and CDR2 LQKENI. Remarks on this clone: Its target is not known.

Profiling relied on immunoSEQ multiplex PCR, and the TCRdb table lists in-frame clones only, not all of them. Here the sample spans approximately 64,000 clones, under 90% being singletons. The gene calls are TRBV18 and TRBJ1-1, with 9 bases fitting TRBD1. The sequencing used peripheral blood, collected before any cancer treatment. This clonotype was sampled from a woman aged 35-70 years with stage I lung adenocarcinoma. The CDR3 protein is CASSPGQGHTEAFF. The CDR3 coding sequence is TGTGCCAGCTCACCGGGACAGGGACACACTGAAGCTTTCTTT.